Below, 8 T cell receptor beta chains from the same sample are listed, as sequenced in a study of OX40 agonist ivuxolimab in advanced cancers. Repertoires were generated with immunoSEQ multiplex PCR, while TCRdb's copy carries only in-frame clones and drops some. The table shows approximately 100,000 clones, with about nine tenths occurring only once. Sequenced material: CD4+ or CD8+ T cells sorted from blood, taken in a trial of the OX40 agonist ivuxolimab. These receptor sequences come from an adult with an advanced solid tumor such as melanoma, head and neck, liver or kidney cancer.

This rearrangement joins TRBV5-1 to TRBJ1-2; D is unclear. The CDR3 extends over 12 amino acids. V lost 4 bases and J lost 7, with 11 bases in between. Germline V gene data show CDR1 as SGHRS and CDR2 as YFSETQ. CDR3 region: CASSSQNLGYTF. DNA for the CDR3: TGCGCCAGCAGCAGCCAGAATCTTGGCTACACCTTC.

The J gene is TRBJ1-2, the V gene TRBV7-2; D gene uncertain. Germline V gene sequence: CDR1 SGHTA, CDR2 FQGNSA. V dropped 5 bases and J dropped 0 bases, with 10 bases sitting between them. The CDR3 length is 14 residues. The CDR3 DNA sequence: TGTGCCAGCAGCCGGGAGCGGGCTAACTATGGCTACACCTTC. Translation gives CASSRERANYGYTF.

This clone was seen only a few times. The gene calls are TRBV7-9 and TRBJ1-1; possible D gene TRBD1, 5 bases. V gave up 5 bases and J gave up 0 bases, with 10 bases separating them. The CDR3 totals 14 residues. Germline V lookup: CDR1 SEHNR, CDR2 FQNEAQ (reference sequence). The CDR3 region has the DNA TGTGCCAGCAGCCCAGACAGCGTGAACACTGAAGCTTTCTTT. Residues: CASSPDSVNTEAFF.

The rearrangement uses TRBV7-9 and TRBJ2-5, with D perhaps TRBD1 (5 bases). V was clipped by 1 base and J by 2 bases, with 20 bases between them. The CDR3 loop spans 18 amino acids. CDR1 SEHNR and CDR2 FQNEAQ come from the germline V gene (reference sequence). CDR3 loop: CASSLEVGRWRRQETQYF. CDR3 nucleotide sequence: TGTGCCAGCAGCTTAGAGGTGGGGCGCTGGCGGAGACAAGAGACCCAGTACTTC.

The V and J genes are TRBV5-4 and TRBJ2-7, with 13 bases aligning to TRBD2. Trimming took 3 bases from V and 4 from J; bases not matched to a gene: 4. CDR1 and CDR2 (germline): SGHNT, YYREEE (reference sequence). CDR3 size: 15 residues. CDR3 coding DNA: TGTGCCAGCAGCTCGTGGACTAGCGGGAGATACGAGCAGTACTTC. Its protein is CASSSWTSGRYEQYF.

This sequence joins TRBV6-1 and TRBJ1-2; 7 nucleotides line up with TRBD1. This CDR3 is 13 amino acids long. V shed 10 bases and J 0 bases; nucleotides not matched to a gene: 5. Germline CDR1 MNHNS, CDR2 SASEGT. Written as DNA, the CDR3 is TGTGCCACGGACAGGAGAGCTAACTATGGCTACACCTTC. Translated, it gives CATDRRANYGYTF.

Here the CDR3 reads CASRSGGPYEQYF. CDR3 DNA: TGTGCCAGCAGATCAGGGGGTCCCTACGAGCAGTACTTC. The gene calls are TRBV6-6 and TRBJ2-7; 7 bases fit TRBD1. Germline CDR1 is MNHNY and CDR2 is SVGAGI (reference sequence). J lost 2 bases, V lost 6 bases, and 4 bases had no gene match. CDR3 size: 13 residues.

The rearrangement links TRBV5-1 to TRBJ2-1; 8 bases match TRBD2. Germline trimming cut 1 base from V and 7 bases from J; bases unmatched to any gene: 13. This CDR3 contains 17 residues. From germline, CDR1 is SGHRS and CDR2 YFSETQ. The CDR3 nucleotides read TGCGCCAGCAGCTTGTCCGGGGGACTAGTTGAAGGGAATGAGCAGTTCTTC. Amino acid sequence: CASSLSGGLVEGNEQFF.